The 19 T cell receptor beta chains below all came from one sample that was sequenced in a study of cytomegalovirus exposure and HLA in healthy donors. PCR was performed using 60 Vbeta and 13 Jbeta primers. Generated by immunoSEQ multiplex PCR, the TCRdb table keeps only in-frame clones and is missing some. The sample yields 200,000 or so clones, roughly 80% seen once. The sample was PBMCs. The receptors shown here come from a young woman in good health and CMV-seronegative.

J is TRBJ1-3 and V is TRBV30, with 7 nucleotides matching TRBD1. The CDR3 has 13 amino acids. The germline gives CDR1 GTSNPN, CDR2 SVGIG (reference sequence). J was trimmed by 4 bases and V by 8 bases; bases with no gene match: 8. The CDR3 loop reads CATGQDEGNTIYF. CDR3 nucleotides: TGTGCCACCGGACAGGATGAAGGAAACACCATATATTTT.

The chain employs TRBV7-6 and TRBJ2-3; TRBD2 might be the D (6 bases). V dropped 8 bases and J dropped 4 bases, with 10 bases sitting between them. The CDR3 extends over 12 amino acids. Germline CDR1 and CDR2: SGHVS and FNYEAQ. DNA of the CDR3: TGTGCCAGCCGCTCGGGGGCAGATACGCAGTATTTT. Its protein is CASRSGADTQYF.

V and J are TRBV5-1 and TRBJ2-3, with D possibly being TRBD2 (5 bases). The CDR3 is made up of 14 amino acids. Germline loops: CDR1 SGHRS, CDR2 YFSETQ. V was shortened by 0 bases and J by 4 bases, with 9 bases between the two germline ends. CDR3 bases: TGCGCCAGCAGCTTGGAGGACGGGGCAGATACGCAGTATTTT. Protein product: CASSLEDGADTQYF.

The chain has TRBV7-4 and TRBJ2-3; 8 bases are a match to TRBD1. Germline V gives CDR1 SGHVT, CDR2 SQSDAQ. CDR3 length equals 16 residues. J lost 1 base, V lost 3 bases, and 6 bases had no gene match. CDR3 loop: CASSFGQGHRTDTQYF. The DNA of the CDR3 is TGTGCCAGCAGCTTCGGACAGGGCCACCGCACAGATACGCAGTATTTT. Drawing the rest from reference TRBV7-4 and TRBJ2-3, the complete variable domain is GAGVSQSPRYKVAKRGRDVALRCDSISGHVTLYWYRQTLGQGSEVLTYSQSDAQRDKSGRPSGRFSAERPERSVSTLKIQRTEQGDSAVYLCASSFGQGHRTDTQYFGPGTRLTVL.

The chain couples TRBV5-3 to TRBJ1-2; D uncertain. TRBV5-3 is treated as an ORF (open reading frame) with a function not yet certain. The CDR3 extends over 14 amino acids. V was pared by 2 bases and J by 6 bases, with 14 bases between. In DNA, the CDR3 is TGTGCCAGAAGCTTAGTAGGCCGGAGGAATGGCTACACCTTC. Its protein is CARSLVGRRNGYTF.

The chain links TRBV28 to TRBJ1-3; TRBD1 is a possible D gene (6 bases). The CDR3 sequence is 20 residues long. Germline V lookup: CDR1 MDHEN, CDR2 SYDVKM. V was clipped by 5 bases and J by 0 bases, with 26 bases between them. Written as DNA, the CDR3 is TGTGCCAGCAGTACCGACGCCATCCGGGACACCTTTAACTCTGGAAACACCATATATTTT. It translates to CASSTDAIRDTFNSGNTIYF. Full variable domain (missing parts from reference TRBV28 and TRBJ1-3): DVKVTQSSRYLVKRTGEKVFLECVQDMDHENMFWYRQDPGLGLRLIYFSYDVKMKEKGDIPEGYSVSREKKERFSLILESASTNQTSMYLCASSTDAIRDTFNSGNTIYFGEGSWLTVV.

This clone was counted once. V and J are TRBV6-4 and TRBJ2-1; D may be TRBD2 (6 bases). V was cut by 0 bases and J by 8 bases, with 14 bases left in between. Germline loops: CDR1 MRHNA, CDR2 SNTAGT. This CDR3 is 15 amino acids long. The CDR3 here is CASSDSSGGVYEQFF. The CDR3 bases are TGTGCCAGCAGTGACTCTAGCGGTGGGGTCTATGAGCAGTTCTTC.

The gene calls are TRBV27 and TRBJ1-6; 8 nucleotides agree with TRBD1. There are 15 residues in the CDR3. Germline V CDR1 and CDR2: MNHEY, SMNVEV (reference sequence). With 6 bases clipped from V and 5 bases from J, the junction kept 6 bases outside the gene matches. The CDR3 sequence is CASRPGTGDNSPLHF. The CDR3 region has the DNA TGTGCCAGCAGACCCGGGACAGGCGATAATTCACCCCTCCACTTT.

CDR3 sequence reads: CASSSLMNTGELFF. The CDR3 coding sequence is TGTGCCAGCAGTTCCCTTATGAACACCGGGGAGCTGTTTTTT. The J gene is TRBJ2-2, the V gene TRBV6-6; D is unresolved. With 4 bases removed from V and 1 base from J, the gap between germline ends came to 7 bases. The CDR3 sequence is 14 residues long. CDR1 and CDR2 (germline): MNHNY, SVGAGI (reference sequence).

The V gene is TRBV27, the J gene TRBJ2-1; possible D gene TRBD2, 6 bases. Germline CDR1 and CDR2: MNHEY and SMNVEV (reference sequence). CDR3 size: 15 residues. The V end lost 3 bases, the J end lost 2 bases, and 11 bases lay between the germline ends. The CDR3 DNA follows: TGTGCCAGCAGTTTGCCCGGGGGACCCTACAATGAGCAGTTCTTC. This encodes CASSLPGGPYNEQFF.

As for this clone: One end of the junction varies from germline; a read error may be responsible. V usage is TRBV7-9 and J usage is TRBJ2-7; D is ambiguous. The CDR3 is 12 amino acids. From germline, CDR1 is SEHNR and CDR2 FQNEAQ (reference sequence). The CDR3 here is CSSSGGSYEQYF. CDR3 DNA: TGTTCCAGCTCCGGCGGCTCCTACGAGCAGTACTTC.

V usage is TRBV2 and J usage is TRBJ2-1; the match to TRBD2 covers 9 bases. Looked up from germline, CDR1 is SNHLY and CDR2 is FYNNEI. This CDR3 has 16 residues. After removal of 9 bases from V and 3 bases from J, the junction contained 12 bases not matched to a gene. CDR3 protein: CASPKQGLAGYNEQFF. In DNA form, the CDR3 reads TGTGCCAGTCCAAAACAGGGACTAGCTGGCTACAATGAGCAGTTCTTC.

The chain links TRBV7-9 to TRBJ2-6, with 10 bases lining up with TRBD1. The V gene's germline CDR1 is SEHNR and CDR2 FQNEAQ (reference sequence). The CDR3 loop spans 18 amino acids. The V segment lost 5 bases and the J segment 1 base; nucleotides outside the gene matches: 8. Here the CDR3 reads CASSPFPGQGSGANVLTF. CDR3 nucleotide sequence: TGTGCCAGCAGCCCTTTCCCGGGACAGGGGTCTGGGGCCAACGTCCTGACTTTC.

V gene TRBV6-1 combines with J gene TRBJ2-7, with 9 nucleotides matching TRBD1. The CDR3 loop spans 15 amino acids. CDR1 and CDR2 from the germline V gene are MNHNS and SASEGT. With 5 bases clipped from V and 4 bases from J, the junction kept 9 bases outside the gene matches. The CDR3: CASSRDNRGHYEQYF. The CDR3 DNA follows: TGTGCCAGCAGTCGGGATAACAGGGGGCATTACGAGCAGTACTTC.

CDR3 in amino acids: CASSQSEVLTF. The CDR3 DNA follows: TGTGCCAGCAGCCAGTCAGAAGTCCTGACTTTC. The gene calls are TRBV11-2 and TRBJ2-6; D uncertain. The CDR3 totals 11 residues. The V end was cut by 5 bases, the J end by 13 bases, with 9 bases between. Per germline, CDR1 SGHAT and CDR2 FQNNGV.

Only a few counts were recorded for this clone. V is TRBV5-1 and J is TRBJ2-4; 11 bases are shared with TRBD1. V trimming: 4 bases; J trimming: 15 bases; junction bases outside the gene matches: 12. This CDR3 contains 14 residues. Germline V gene data show CDR1 as SGHRS and CDR2 as YFSETQ. CDR3 residues: CASSTGQGAPLVYF. DNA for the CDR3: TGCGCCAGCAGCACCGGACAGGGGGCGCCATTGGTGTACTTC.

V and J are TRBV6-5 and TRBJ2-5, with 8 bases fitting TRBD2. This CDR3 has 16 amino acids. With 4 bases clipped from V and 1 base from J, the junction kept 8 bases outside the gene matches. Germline lookup yields CDR1 MNHEY and CDR2 SVGAGI. The CDR3 DNA sequence: TGTGCCAGCAGTTCCACTAGCGGAATCCCCCAAGAGACCCAGTACTTC. Translating gives CASSSTSGIPQETQYF.

The rearrangement links TRBV19 to TRBJ2-5, with 8 bases lining up with TRBD1. The trim removed 6 bases at V and 7 bases at J, leaving 13 bases unmatched. CDR1 is LNHDA, CDR2 SQIVND, per germline (reference sequence). The CDR3 runs 15 residues. The CDR3 sequence is CASSWTGLVRTTQYF. CDR3 in DNA: TGTGCCAGTAGCTGGACAGGGCTGGTCCGAACGACCCAGTACTTC.

The sample holds a few counts of this clone. The CDR3 protein is CAGSGERGPYEQYF. DNA of the CDR3: TGTGCCGGTAGCGGCGAGCGGGGCCCCTACGAGCAGTACTTC. The chain recombines TRBV7-9 with TRBJ2-7, with TRBD2 matching over 7 bases. Losses at the gene ends were 11 bases for V and 2 bases for J; bases not matched to a gene: 12. The CDR3 loop spans 14 amino acids. The germline gives CDR1 SEHNR, CDR2 FQNEAQ (reference sequence).